This passage covers 22 T cell receptor beta chains from one sample sequenced in a study of blood T cell repertoires in COVID-19. Produced via immunoSEQ multiplex PCR; TCRdb's table is partial and in-frame only. The sample contains 74,000 or so clones, around 90% of which appear only once. Sequencing was carried out using peripheral blood. These receptors were collected from a human donor in a cohort sampled during active COVID-19.

V usage is TRBV2 and J usage is TRBJ2-3; 7 bases match TRBD2. The CDR3 is made up of 18 amino acids. Germline CDR1 reads SNHLY; CDR2 reads FYNNEI. Trimming at V came to 3 bases and at J to 4 bases, leaving 16 bases not matched to a gene. The CDR3 protein is CASSEILLGAGRADTQYF. The CDR3 bases are TGTGCCAGCAGTGAGATACTACTAGGAGCGGGGAGGGCAGATACGCAGTATTTT.

The chain recombines TRBV12-3 or TRBV12-4 with TRBJ2-5; no definite D call. The CDR3 sequence is 11 residues long. Trimming left V 3 bases short and J 5 bases short, with 4 bases between. The CDR3 reads CASSFRETQYF. The CDR3 DNA sequence: TGTGCCAGCAGTTTCCGGGAGACCCAGTACTTC.

The chain is built from TRBV6-6 and TRBJ2-7; 7 bases line up with TRBD2. Germline CDR1 is MNHNY and CDR2 is SVGAGI (reference sequence). This CDR3 comprises 14 residues. V was pared by 7 bases and J by 3 bases, with 9 bases of the junction left unmatched. Here the CDR3 reads CASKSSGALYEQYF. DNA for the CDR3: TGTGCCAGCAAGTCTAGCGGAGCACTCTACGAGCAGTACTTC.

V and J are TRBV28 and TRBJ2-7, with 8 bases that match TRBD1. This CDR3 has 14 residues. J was trimmed by 5 bases and V by 7 bases; bases with no gene match: 10. Germline V gives CDR1 MDHEN, CDR2 SYDVKM. For the CDR3, the DNA is TGTGCCAGCACCCCGGGACAGGCCACCCACGAGCAGTACTTC. Its translation is CASTPGQATHEQYF.

The chain recombines TRBV5-8 with TRBJ1-2; maybe TRBD1 (6 bases). Per germline, CDR1 SGHTS and CDR2 YDEGEE. V was trimmed by 2 bases and J by 7 bases, leaving 6 bases between them. This CDR3 contains 11 residues. The CDR3 bases are TGTGCCAGCAGCTTAGGGGGTGGCTACACCTTC. Its protein product is CASSLGGGYTF.

This sequence joins TRBV29-1 and TRBJ2-7; TRBD2 matches 9 bases. The CDR3 totals 15 residues. With 6 bases clipped from V and 0 bases from J, the junction kept 9 bases outside the gene matches. Per germline, CDR1 SQVTM and CDR2 ANQGSEA. The CDR3 is CSVTWASGNSYEQYF. DNA for the CDR3: TGCAGCGTAACGTGGGCTAGCGGGAACTCCTACGAGCAGTACTTC.

The rearrangement joins TRBV19 to TRBJ1-1; no definite D call. V was shortened by 3 bases and J by 1 base, with 9 bases between the two germline ends. CDR1 and CDR2 (germline): LNHDA, SQIVND (reference sequence). This CDR3 contains 14 residues. In DNA, the CDR3 is TGTGCCAGTAGTATGGGCCAGGCGAACACTGAAGCTTTCTTT. It yields the protein CASSMGQANTEAFF.

This chain joins TRBV7-9 and TRBJ1-2; TRBD1 matches 7 bases. The CDR3 is made up of 15 amino acids. The trim removed 1 base at V and 4 bases at J, leaving 6 bases unmatched. Germline loops: CDR1 SEHNR, CDR2 FQNEAQ (reference sequence). This CDR3 is CASSLEGGARYGYTF. The CDR3 DNA is TGTGCCAGCAGCTTAGAAGGGGGCGCGCGCTATGGCTACACCTTC.

This chain joins TRBV6-1 and TRBJ2-5; possible D gene TRBD2, 7 bases. Germline V gene data show CDR1 as MNHNS and CDR2 as SASEGT. The V and J ends lost 3 bases and 7 bases respectively, with 15 bases between them. The CDR3 is made up of 14 amino acids. In DNA form, the CDR3 reads TGTGCCAGCAGTGATGACGGGGGGCTTGGGACCCAGTACTTC. This encodes CASSDDGGLGTQYF.

This chain joins TRBV19 and TRBJ2-3, with D possibly matching TRBD1 (6 bases). Trimming pared 1 base from V and 2 bases from J, leaving 13 bases between. The CDR3 has 16 amino acids. Germline V gene sequence: CDR1 LNHDA, CDR2 SQIVND (reference sequence). Here the CDR3 DNA reads TGTGCCAGTAGTATAGGCGCCAGGGGACCCACAGATACGCAGTATTTT. Translating it yields CASSIGARGPTDTQYF.

The chain uses TRBV30 and TRBJ2-1; no definite D call. Germline V CDR1 and CDR2: GTSNPN, SVGIG (reference sequence). V lost 6 bases to trimming and J lost 0 bases, with 6 bases between them. The CDR3 runs to 12 residues. CDR3 bases: TGTGCCTGCGCAGACTCCTACAATGAGCAGTTCTTC. It encodes CACADSYNEQFF.

The chain carries TRBV6-5 and TRBJ1-1; 8 nucleotides align to TRBD1. Trimming cost V 8 bases and J 1 base; bases outside gene matches: 6. In germline, CDR1 is MNHEY, CDR2 SVGAGI. The CDR3 runs to 14 residues. In nucleotides, the CDR3 is TGTGCCAGCCTGGCAGGGGGCTGGAACACTGAAGCTTTCTTT. Encoded protein: CASLAGGWNTEAFF.

The chain combines TRBV7-2 with TRBJ2-1; TRBD2 matches at 7 bases. CDR1 is SGHTA, CDR2 FQGNSA, per germline. The junction had 10 bases not matched to a gene; V was cut back by 1 base and J by 7 bases. This CDR3 contains 16 residues. CDR3 amino acids: CASSLGGRAGYNEQFF. CDR3 sequence (DNA): TGTGCCAGCAGCTTAGGAGGACGAGCGGGGTATAATGAGCAGTTCTTC.

V gene TRBV28 combines with J gene TRBJ2-3; possible D gene TRBD2, 5 bases. The CDR3 length is 15 residues. Trimming shortened V by 6 bases and J by 0 bases, and 13 bases separated the two germline ends. Germline loops: CDR1 MDHEN, CDR2 SYDVKM. The CDR3 sequence: CASSSSGLSTDTQYF. The CDR3 DNA reads as TGTGCCAGCAGCTCCTCCGGACTGAGCACAGATACGCAGTATTTT.

The chain uses TRBV6-6 and TRBJ2-7; 12 nucleotides agree with TRBD1. The CDR3 covers 16 residues. V shed 5 bases, J shed 2 bases, and the junction held 7 bases outside the gene matches. Germline V gene sequence: CDR1 MNHNY, CDR2 SVGAGI (reference sequence). In DNA, the CDR3 is TGTGCCAGCAGTGGGGACAGGGGGCGACGTCCCTACGAGCAGTACTTC. Translating gives CASSGDRGRRPYEQYF.

This clone was counted between two and nine times. CDR3 nucleotides: TGTGCCAGCAGTGACCCCGACAGGTTCCCGAAGCGCGAGCAGTACTTC. Amino acids: CASSDPDRFPKREQYF. The chain employs TRBV6-1 and TRBJ2-7; D might be TRBD1 (6 bases). The CDR3 has 16 residues. The V gene lost 3 bases and the J gene lost 6 bases, with 21 bases spanning the gap. CDR1 MNHNS and CDR2 SASEGT come from the germline V gene.

This chain links TRBV6-2 or TRBV6-3 with TRBJ2-1; D is possibly TRBD2 (6 bases). This CDR3 contains 18 residues. V lost 0 bases and J lost 1, with 16 bases in between. The germline V gene has CDR1 MNHEY and CDR2 SVGEGT. In DNA, the CDR3 is TGTGCCAGCAGTTACTCGAGGGACTCTACAAGGTCCTACAATGAGCAGTTCTTC. Its protein is CASSYSRDSTRSYNEQFF.

This chain connects TRBV9 to TRBJ2-2, with TRBD1 matching over 7 bases. Germline V CDR1 and CDR2: SGDLS, YYNGEE. The CDR3 sequence is 16 residues long. Trimming removed 2 bases from V and 1 base from J; junction bases left unmatched: 5. CDR3 sequence: CASSVRQGVNTGELFF. The CDR3 DNA reads TGTGCCAGCAGCGTTAGACAGGGAGTGAACACCGGGGAGCTGTTTTTT. The whole variable domain, filled in from reference TRBV9 and TRBJ2-2, reads DSGVTQTPKHLITATGQRVTLRCSPRSGDLSVYWYQQSLDQGLQFLIQYYNGEERAKGNILERFSAQQFPDLHSELNLSSLELGDSALYFCASSVRQGVNTGELFFGEGSRLTVL.

This chain connects TRBV27 to TRBJ1-2; D call uncertain. Germline CDR1 is MNHEY and CDR2 is SMNVEV (reference sequence). CDR3 length: 14 amino acids. V dropped 8 bases and J dropped 8 bases, with 21 bases sitting between them. The CDR3 sequence is CASALGSRERGYTF. The DNA of the CDR3 is TGTGCCAGCGCGTTGGGATCGAGGGAGCGCGGCTACACCTTC.

The chain couples TRBV2 to TRBJ2-7, with 12 bases that match TRBD2. The V segment lost 6 bases and the J segment 1 base; nucleotides outside the gene matches: 4. The germline V gene encodes CDR1 SNHLY and CDR2 FYNNEI. The CDR3 loop spans 15 amino acids. DNA of the CDR3: TGTGCCAGCAGGAGAACTAGCGGGAGGTCCTACGAGCAGTACTTC. Its protein is CASRRTSGRSYEQYF.

The chain carries TRBV29-1 and TRBJ2-2, with TRBD1 matching over 9 bases. V was clipped by 6 bases and J by 5 bases; unmatched bases: 10. Germline V CDR1 and CDR2: SQVTM, ANQGSEA. The length of the CDR3 is 15 residues. The CDR3 bases are TGCAGCGTAAAATTACCGGGACAGGGTACCGGGGAGCTGTTTTTT. It codes for CSVKLPGQGTGELFF.

The V call is TRBV25-1, the J call TRBJ1-2; 7 positions match TRBD1. Germline assignment: CDR1 MGHDK and CDR2 SYGVNS. This CDR3 is 16 amino acids long. V trimming: 4 bases; J trimming: 0 bases; junction bases outside the gene matches: 8. The CDR3 DNA reads as TGTGCCAGCAGTGTAGGTGGACAGGTTGCTAACTATGGCTACACCTTC. Translating gives CASSVGGQVANYGYTF.